The clone carrying this TCR beta chain was recorded only once. These data originate in a study of blood T cell repertoires in COVID-19. In the study overall: Samples taken during acute and convalescent COVID-19 were collected in the United States, Italy and Spain.

V lost 0 bases and J 2 bases, leaving 11 bases between the germline ends. Germline CDR1 reads SGHNT; CDR2 reads YYREEE (reference sequence). The CDR3 length is 15 residues. Sequencing used immunoSEQ multiplex PCR; TCRdb keeps in-frame clones, though not all of them. This table holds tens of thousands of clones, 83% found once. V is TRBV5-4 and J is TRBJ1-1, with D unresolved. The TCR comes from a human donor in a cohort sampled during active COVID-19. The sequenced sample consisted of peripheral blood. CDR3 residues: CASSLAGGSNTEAFF. The CDR3 DNA sequence: TGTGCCAGCAGCTTGGCGGGAGGGAGCAACACTGAAGCTTTCTTT.